This record covers a single T cell receptor (beta chain). This entry comes from a study of OX40 agonist ivuxolimab in advanced cancers. Deletions cut 2 bases from V and 5 bases from J, with 15 bases between. CDR1 and CDR2 from the germline V gene are MNHNS and SASEGT. CDR3 length: 15 amino acids. Measured with immunoSEQ multiplex PCR; TCRdb has only the in-frame clones, and not every one. The repertoire includes 90,000 to 150,000 clones, 80% to 90% of them detected once, and 0.55% sits in the top ten. The receptor comes from an adult with an advanced solid tumor such as melanoma, head and neck, liver or kidney cancer. Specimen: CD4+ or CD8+ T cells sorted from blood, collected in a trial of the OX40 agonist ivuxolimab. This chain links TRBV6-1 with TRBJ1-2, with unresolved D. The chain's CDR3 is CASSEYTGSGYGYTF. DNA for the CDR3: TGTGCCAGCAGTGAATACACGGGTAGTGGGTATGGCTACACCTTC.